The next 6 T cell receptor beta chains were all read from a single sample in a study of cytomegalovirus exposure and HLA in healthy donors. Primers included in the PCR were 60 Vbeta and 13 Jbeta primers. Profiling relied on immunoSEQ multiplex PCR, and the TCRdb table lists in-frame clones only, not all of them. The table shows around 70,000 clones, with approximately 79% occurring only once. Sequencing input: PBMCs. The receptors come from a woman in her thirties or forties in good health and CMV-seropositive.

The J gene is TRBJ2-5, the V gene TRBV10-1; 9 nucleotides agree with TRBD1. The ends lost 5 bases at V and 5 bases at J; junction bases unmatched: 6. This CDR3 comprises 14 residues. Germline V lookup: CDR1 WNHNN, CDR2 SYGVQD (reference sequence). The CDR3 protein is CASSKTGGGETQYF. The DNA of the CDR3 is TGCGCCAGCAGTAAGACAGGGGGTGGCGAGACCCAGTACTTC.

A few counts support this clone. V gene TRBV5-1 combines with J gene TRBJ1-1; D ambiguous. This CDR3 has 15 amino acids. Germline V lookup: CDR1 SGHRS, CDR2 YFSETQ. Trimming stripped 0 bases from V and 0 bases from J, with 9 bases between. As DNA, the CDR3 is TGCGCCAGCAGCTTGGTGGCAGTGATGAACACTGAAGCTTTCTTT. This sequence encodes CASSLVAVMNTEAFF.

The V and J genes are TRBV6-1 and TRBJ2-5; TRBD2 aligns across 10 bases. CDR3 length: 15 residues. V trimming: 4 bases; J trimming: 1 base; junction bases outside the gene matches: 3. Germline V gene data show CDR1 as MNHNS and CDR2 as SASEGT. The CDR3 is CASSGTSGFQETQYF. The CDR3, as DNA: TGTGCCAGCAGTGGGACTAGCGGTTTCCAAGAGACCCAGTACTTC.

V and J are TRBV27 and TRBJ1-6, with TRBD1 matching over 7 bases. Losses at the gene ends were 2 bases for V and 9 bases for J; bases not matched to a gene: 10. This CDR3 has 16 amino acids. Germline-derived CDR1 and CDR2 are MNHEY and SMNVEV (reference sequence). The CDR3 loop is CASSLQGGSLGSPLHF. DNA for the CDR3: TGTGCCAGCAGTTTACAAGGGGGCTCCTTGGGTTCACCCCTCCACTTT.

The chain employs TRBV6-5 and TRBJ1-2; 9 bases align to TRBD1. Losses at the gene ends were 7 bases for V and 8 bases for J; bases not matched to a gene: 8. CDR1 MNHEY and CDR2 SVGAGI come from the germline V gene. The CDR3 extends over 13 amino acids. CDR3 residues: CASISQGAGGYTF. In nucleotides, the CDR3 is TGTGCCAGCATTTCACAGGGGGCAGGGGGCTACACCTTC.

The table lists this clone with a few counts. The CDR3 sequence: CASSLGLLASPLHF. The CDR3 coding sequence is TGTGCCAGCAGCTTGGGACTCTTAGCCTCACCCCTCCACTTT. The chain has TRBV7-3 and TRBJ1-6; D is possibly TRBD1 (5 bases). Trimming took off 3 bases at V and 10 bases at J, with 13 bases between the two ends. The CDR3 is 14 residues long. Germline V CDR1 and CDR2: SGHTA, FQGTGA.